This T cell receptor beta chain was recorded in a study of T cells expressing NK-cell markers. At the level of the study: There were seven HCMV-seropositive donors and one seronegative donor among the eight sequenced.

The CDR3 has 13 residues. Germline CDR1 is SGDLS and CDR2 is YYNGEE. The authors made TCR beta cDNA libraries by 5'RACE template switching. This switching added a universal primer site and UMIs. One entry per CDR3 protein, without DNA, is what TCRdb gives after re-calling the 5' RACE reads. This listing includes about 300,000 distinct CDR3 sequences. The specimen was blood T cells: a sorted CD56 or NKG2C T cell subset, CD4+ or CD8+ T cells, or bulk PBMC T cells (not recorded which). The source is a woman aged 18 to 75 in good health. The V and J genes are TRBV9 and TRBJ1-2. The CDR3: CASSVASGYGYTF.